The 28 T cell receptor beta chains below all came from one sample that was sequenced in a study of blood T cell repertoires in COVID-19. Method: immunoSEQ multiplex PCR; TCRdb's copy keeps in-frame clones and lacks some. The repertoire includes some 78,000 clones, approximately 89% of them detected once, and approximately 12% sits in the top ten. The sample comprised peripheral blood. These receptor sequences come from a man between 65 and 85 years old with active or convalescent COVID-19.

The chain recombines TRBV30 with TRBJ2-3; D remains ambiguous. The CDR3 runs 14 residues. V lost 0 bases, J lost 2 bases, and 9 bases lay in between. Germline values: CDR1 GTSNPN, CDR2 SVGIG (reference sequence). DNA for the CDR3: TGTGCCTGGAGTGTGAACAAAAACACAGATACGCAGTATTTT. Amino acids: CAWSVNKNTDTQYF.

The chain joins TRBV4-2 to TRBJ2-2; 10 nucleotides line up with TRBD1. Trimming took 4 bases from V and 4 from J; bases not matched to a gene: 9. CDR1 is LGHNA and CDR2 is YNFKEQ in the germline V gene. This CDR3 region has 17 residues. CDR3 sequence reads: CASSPRTGGRGTGELFF. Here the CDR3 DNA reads TGTGCCAGCAGCCCTAGGACAGGGGGTAGGGGCACCGGGGAGCTGTTTTTT.

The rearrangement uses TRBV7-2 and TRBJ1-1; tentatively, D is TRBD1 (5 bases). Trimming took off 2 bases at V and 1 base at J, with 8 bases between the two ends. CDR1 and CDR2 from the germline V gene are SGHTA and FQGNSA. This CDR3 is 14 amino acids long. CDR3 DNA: TGTGCCAGCAGCTTACAAACAGGGAACACTGAAGCTTTCTTT. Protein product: CASSLQTGNTEAFF.

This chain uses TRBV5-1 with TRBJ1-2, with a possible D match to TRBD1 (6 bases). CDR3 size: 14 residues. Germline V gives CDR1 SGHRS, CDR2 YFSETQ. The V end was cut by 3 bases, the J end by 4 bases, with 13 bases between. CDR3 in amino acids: CASSSLGAAYGYTF. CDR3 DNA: TGCGCCAGCAGCTCCCTGGGGGCCGCCTATGGCTACACCTTC.

The CDR3 protein is CASSPNARGVDTGELFF. The CDR3 DNA is TGTGCCAGCAGCCCCAACGCCAGGGGTGTTGACACCGGGGAGCTGTTTTTT. The chain is built from TRBV7-3 and TRBJ2-2; TRBD1 is a possible D gene (6 bases). Trimming cost V 5 bases and J 3 bases, with 19 bases left between them. Per the germline V gene, CDR1 is SGHTA and CDR2 is FQGTGA. The CDR3 loop spans 17 amino acids.

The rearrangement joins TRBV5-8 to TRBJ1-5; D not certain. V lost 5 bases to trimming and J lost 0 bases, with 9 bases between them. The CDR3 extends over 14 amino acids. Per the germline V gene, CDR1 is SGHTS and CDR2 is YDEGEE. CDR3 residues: CASRMRVSNQPQHF. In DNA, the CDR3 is TGTGCCAGCAGAATGAGGGTTAGCAATCAGCCCCAGCATTTT.

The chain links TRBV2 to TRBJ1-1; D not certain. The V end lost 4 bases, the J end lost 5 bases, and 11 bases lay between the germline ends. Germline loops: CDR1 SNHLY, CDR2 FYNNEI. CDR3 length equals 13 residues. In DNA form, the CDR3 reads TGTGCCAGCAGTGCCCGGGAGGGAACTGAAGCTTTCTTT. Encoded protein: CASSAREGTEAFF.

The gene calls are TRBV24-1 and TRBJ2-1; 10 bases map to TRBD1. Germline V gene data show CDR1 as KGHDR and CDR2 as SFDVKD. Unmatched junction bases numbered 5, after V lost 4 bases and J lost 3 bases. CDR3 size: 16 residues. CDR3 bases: TGTGCCACCAGTGACAAGACAGGGGGCAACTACAATGAGCAGTTCTTC. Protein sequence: CATSDKTGGNYNEQFF.

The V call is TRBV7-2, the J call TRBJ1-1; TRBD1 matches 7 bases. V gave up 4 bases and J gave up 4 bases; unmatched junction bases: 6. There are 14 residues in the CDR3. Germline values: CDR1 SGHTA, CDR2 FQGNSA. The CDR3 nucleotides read TGTGCCAGCAGCTCCCGTTCAGGGGGCACTGAAGCTTTCTTT. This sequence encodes CASSSRSGGTEAFF.

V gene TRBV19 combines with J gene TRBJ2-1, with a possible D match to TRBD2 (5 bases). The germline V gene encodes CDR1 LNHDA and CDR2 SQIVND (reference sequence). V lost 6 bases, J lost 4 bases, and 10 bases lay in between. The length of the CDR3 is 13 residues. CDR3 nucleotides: TGTGCCAGTAGCCGAGGGCGATACAATGAGCAGTTCTTC. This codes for CASSRGRYNEQFF.

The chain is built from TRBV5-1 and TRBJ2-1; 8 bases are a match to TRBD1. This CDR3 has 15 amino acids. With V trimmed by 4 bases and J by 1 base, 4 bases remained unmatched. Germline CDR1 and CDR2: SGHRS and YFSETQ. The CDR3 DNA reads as TGCGCCAGCAGCCCAGGACAGGGTTCCTACAATGAGCAGTTCTTC. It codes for CASSPGQGSYNEQFF.

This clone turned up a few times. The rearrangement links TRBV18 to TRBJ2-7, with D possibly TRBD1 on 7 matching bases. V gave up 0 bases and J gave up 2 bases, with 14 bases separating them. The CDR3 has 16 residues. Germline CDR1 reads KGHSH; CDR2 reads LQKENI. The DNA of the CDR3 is TGTGCCAGCTCACCACCGGGGGGACAGCCGACCTACGAGCAGTACTTC. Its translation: CASSPPGGQPTYEQYF.

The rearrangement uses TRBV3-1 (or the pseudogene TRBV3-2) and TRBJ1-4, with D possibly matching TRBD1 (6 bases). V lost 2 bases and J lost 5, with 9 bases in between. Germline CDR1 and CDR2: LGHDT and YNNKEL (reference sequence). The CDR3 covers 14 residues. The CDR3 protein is CASSQRRGNEKLFF. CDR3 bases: TGTGCCAGCAGCCAACGCAGGGGAAATGAAAAACTGTTTTTT.

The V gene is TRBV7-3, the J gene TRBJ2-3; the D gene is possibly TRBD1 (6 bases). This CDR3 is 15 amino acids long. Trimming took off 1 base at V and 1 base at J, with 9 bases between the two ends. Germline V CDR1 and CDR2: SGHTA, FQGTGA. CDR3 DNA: TGTGCCAGCAGCTTAAGTAAGGGGGGCACAGATACGCAGTATTTT. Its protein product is CASSLSKGGTDTQYF. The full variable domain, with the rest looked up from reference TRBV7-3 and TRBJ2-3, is GAGVSQTPSNKVTEKGKYVELRCDPISGHTALYWYRQSLGQGPEFLIYFQGTGAADDSGLPNDRFFAVRPEGSVSTLKIQRTERGDSAVYLCASSLSKGGTDTQYFGPGTRLTVL.

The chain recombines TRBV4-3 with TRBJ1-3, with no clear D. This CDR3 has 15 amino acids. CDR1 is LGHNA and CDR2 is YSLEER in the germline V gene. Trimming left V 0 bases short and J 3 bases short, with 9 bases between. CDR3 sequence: CASSQDAVNGNTIYF. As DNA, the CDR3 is TGCGCCAGCAGCCAAGACGCGGTCAATGGAAACACCATATATTTT.

The CDR3 here is CASSIVEGQGRQPQHF. CDR3 bases: TGTGCCAGTAGTATAGTGGAGGGACAGGGTCGTCAGCCCCAGCATTTT. The chain is built from TRBV19 and TRBJ1-5; TRBD1 agrees at 9 bases. The CDR3 totals 16 residues. Germline lookup yields CDR1 LNHDA and CDR2 SQIVND (reference sequence). Trimming removed 1 base from V and 6 bases from J; junction bases left unmatched: 7.

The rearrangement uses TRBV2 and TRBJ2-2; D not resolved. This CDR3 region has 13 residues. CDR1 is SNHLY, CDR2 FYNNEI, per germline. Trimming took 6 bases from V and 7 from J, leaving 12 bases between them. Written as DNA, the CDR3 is TGTGCCAGCAGCAAAGACTCCATCGGGGAGCTGTTTTTT. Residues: CASSKDSIGELFF.

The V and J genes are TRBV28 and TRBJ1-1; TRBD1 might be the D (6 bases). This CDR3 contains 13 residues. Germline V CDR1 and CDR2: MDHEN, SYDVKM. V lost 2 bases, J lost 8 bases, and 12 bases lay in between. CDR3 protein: CASSLNQGPEAFF. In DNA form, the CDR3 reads TGTGCCAGCAGTTTAAACCAGGGGCCGGAAGCTTTCTTT.

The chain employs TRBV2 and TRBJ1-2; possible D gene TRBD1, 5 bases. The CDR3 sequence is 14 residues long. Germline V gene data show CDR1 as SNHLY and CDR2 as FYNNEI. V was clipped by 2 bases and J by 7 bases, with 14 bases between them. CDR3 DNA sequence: TGTGCCAGCAGTGAATTGGCAGGGTTGAGTGGCTACACCTTC. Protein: CASSELAGLSGYTF.

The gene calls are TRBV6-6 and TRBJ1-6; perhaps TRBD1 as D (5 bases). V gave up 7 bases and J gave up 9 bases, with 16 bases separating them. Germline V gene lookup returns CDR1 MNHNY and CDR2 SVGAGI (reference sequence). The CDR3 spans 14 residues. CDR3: CASTESRVGSPLHF. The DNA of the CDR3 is TGTGCCAGCACCGAGAGCAGGGTTGGTTCACCCCTCCACTTT.

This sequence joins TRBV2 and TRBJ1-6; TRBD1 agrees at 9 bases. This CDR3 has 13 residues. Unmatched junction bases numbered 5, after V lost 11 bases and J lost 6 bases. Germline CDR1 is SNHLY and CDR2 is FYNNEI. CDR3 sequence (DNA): TGTGCCGGCTCGGGACAGGGTAATTCACCCCTCCACTTT. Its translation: CAGSGQGNSPLHF.

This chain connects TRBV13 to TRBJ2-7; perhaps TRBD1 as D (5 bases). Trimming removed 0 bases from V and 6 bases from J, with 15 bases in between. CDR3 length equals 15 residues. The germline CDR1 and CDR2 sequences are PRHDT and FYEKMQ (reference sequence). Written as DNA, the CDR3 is TGTGCCAGCAGCTTAGGTCTGCCAGGGTCGGGCGAGCAGTACTTC. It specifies CASSLGLPGSGEQYF.

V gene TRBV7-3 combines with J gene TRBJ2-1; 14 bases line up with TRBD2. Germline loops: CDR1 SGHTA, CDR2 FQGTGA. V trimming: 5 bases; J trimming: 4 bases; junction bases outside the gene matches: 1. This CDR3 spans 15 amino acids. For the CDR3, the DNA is TGTGCCAGCAGCGGGACTAGCGGGGGTTACAATGAGCAGTTCTTC. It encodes CASSGTSGGYNEQFF. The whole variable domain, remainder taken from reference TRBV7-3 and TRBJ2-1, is GAGVSQTPSNKVTEKGKYVELRCDPISGHTALYWYRQSLGQGPEFLIYFQGTGAADDSGLPNDRFFAVRPEGSVSTLKIQRTERGDSAVYLCASSGTSGGYNEQFFGPGTRLTVL.

CDR3 bases: TGCGCCAGCAGCTTTTCACGGCGGACCGGGGAGCTGTTTTTT. It yields the protein CASSFSRRTGELFF. This chain joins TRBV5-1 and TRBJ2-2; D call uncertain. V gave up 2 bases and J gave up 5 bases, with 10 bases separating them. From germline, CDR1 is SGHRS and CDR2 YFSETQ. The CDR3 runs to 14 residues.

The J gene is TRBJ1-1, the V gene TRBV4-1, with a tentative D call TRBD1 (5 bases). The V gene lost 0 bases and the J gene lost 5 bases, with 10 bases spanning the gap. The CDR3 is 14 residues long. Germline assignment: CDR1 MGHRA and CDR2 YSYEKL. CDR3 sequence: CASSQDQKGTEAFF. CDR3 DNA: TGCGCCAGCAGCCAAGATCAGAAGGGGACTGAAGCTTTCTTT.

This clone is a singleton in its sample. The CDR3, as DNA: TGTGCCAGCTCACCACAGATGGAGGGAGCGAACACCGGGGAGCTGTTTTTT. As protein: CASSPQMEGANTGELFF. V is TRBV18 and J is TRBJ2-2; TRBD2 might be the D (6 bases). CDR3 length equals 17 residues. Germline V CDR1 and CDR2: KGHSH, LQKENI. V was shortened by 1 base and J by 0 bases, with 12 bases between the two germline ends.

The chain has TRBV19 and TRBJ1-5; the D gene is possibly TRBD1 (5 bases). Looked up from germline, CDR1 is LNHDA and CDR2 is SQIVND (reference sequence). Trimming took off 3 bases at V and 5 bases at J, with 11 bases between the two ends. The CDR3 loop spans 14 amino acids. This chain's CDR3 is CASSMGGYDQPQHF. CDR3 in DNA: TGTGCCAGTAGTATGGGGGGTTACGATCAGCCCCAGCATTTT.

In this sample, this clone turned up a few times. This CDR3 reads CASSIAPGGNTEAFF. In DNA, the CDR3 is TGTGCCAGTAGTATAGCCCCCGGCGGAAACACTGAAGCTTTCTTT. This rearrangement joins TRBV19 to TRBJ1-1; the D is unclear. Germline CDR1 reads LNHDA; CDR2 reads SQIVND (reference sequence). The CDR3 is made up of 15 amino acids. Trimming removed 1 base from V and 2 bases from J, with 11 bases in between.